This is a list of T cell receptor beta chains from one sample in a study of blood T cells in healthy people across ages. TCRdb fed the 5' RACE reads into MiXCR, producing one record per CDR3 protein. Found here are about 640,000 distinct CDR3 sequences, approximately 50% of them singletons; the top ten hold more than 35%. The sequencing sample was made of blood. Receptors were obtained from a man aged 55 to 70 in good health. CDR3s leave out the opening cysteine and the closing phenylalanine or tryptophan. The size field is filled for only some rows; it gives once, few, many or a size class.

>-|TRBV21-1|-
ASRAQGYEQY
>TRBJ2-7|TRBV10-3|-
AISEGQGVYEQY
>TRBJ1-5|TRBV2|-
ASSEMGLGGQPQH
>TRBJ2-3|TRBV5-1|few
ASSTGGGSTDTQY
>TRBJ2-1|TRBV6-2/TRBV6-3|-
ASRPEDRDEQF
>TRBJ2-5|TRBV4-1|-
ASSQVTLEGSNEQY
>TRBJ2-3|TRBV15|few
ATSRDRGLADTQY
>TRBJ2-2|TRBV10-2|-
ASSRTGSAGGNTGELF
>TRBJ2-1|TRBV20-1|-
SASSGPSYNEQF
>TRBJ1-5|TRBV6-1|-
ASSALRAGGGNQPQH
>TRBJ2-3|TRBV9|-
ASSAGGTSTDTQY
>TRBJ1-6|TRBV4-1|-
ASSQLEQGGVSPLH
>TRBJ1-6|TRBV5-1|once
ASSINRVNSPLH
>TRBJ2-1|TRBV20-1|-
SASGGLGQPGQF
>TRBJ1-6|TRBV2|-
ASSNLGTYNSPLH
>TRBJ2-2|TRBV5-1|-
ASSLMTGGDTGELF
>TRBJ2-5|TRBV15|-
ATSRDQATQY
>TRBJ2-1|TRBV11-2|-
ASSTPHGGATNEQF
>TRBJ2-5|TRBV7-9|once
ASSLGTAKQETQY
>TRBJ2-5|TRBV29-1|-
SVARQARETQY
>TRBJ2-3|TRBV29-1|-
STSGTGGTDTQY
>TRBJ1-2|TRBV6-5|-
ASSFHLGQGGPNGYT
>TRBJ1-4|TRBV20-1|-
SARAPSEKLF
>TRBJ2-7|TRBV20-1|few
SVAGSLKPEQY
>TRBJ2-1|TRBV12-5|-
ASGGGNLVNEQF
>TRBJ2-2|TRBV27|many
ASSQSLYRLRDPNTGELF
>TRBJ2-7|TRBV20-1|few
SALRRQEHYNEQY
>TRBJ2-7|TRBV7-2|few
ASSSRTDYEQY
>TRBJ2-1|TRBV11-2|-
ASSPLLAGDNEQF
>TRBJ2-3|TRBV6-2/TRBV6-3|-
ASIRRGTDTQY
>TRBJ1-4|TRBV12-3/TRBV12-4|few
ASSFSGGGEKLF
>TRBJ1-6|TRBV18|-
ANSPQGGYNSPLH
>TRBJ1-5|TRBV2|once
ANTDRGGQGGQPQH
>TRBJ2-5|TRBV28|-
ASNAPAETQY
>TRBJ2-1|TRBV7-6|few
ASSPYSGGRNNEQF
>TRBJ2-5|TRBV7-9|many
ASSPLGGETQY
>-|TRBV29-1|-
SPWRSCEQY
>TRBJ2-1|TRBV10-3|many
AISESGAKAGGSYNEQF
>TRBJ2-3|TRBV28|once
ASSPQLGRIDTQY